These 29 T cell receptor beta chains share one sample of origin, sequenced in a study of blood T cell repertoires in COVID-19. Data came from immunoSEQ multiplex PCR; TCRdb stores just in-frame clones and leaves some out. The table has almost 40,000 clones, approximately 85% seen once; the top ten hold about 4.2%. The sample taken for sequencing was peripheral blood. The receptor set was obtained from a man between 60 and 75 years old with acute or convalescent COVID-19.

The chain is built from TRBV7-2 and TRBJ2-3; weak D call: TRBD1 (6 bases). V dropped 7 bases and J dropped 5 bases, with 19 bases sitting between them. The CDR3 is 15 amino acids. From germline, CDR1 is SGHTA and CDR2 FQGNSA. Here the CDR3 DNA reads TGTGCCAGCACCCCCAGGGGACCGGGTTTAGATACGCAGTATTTT. Encoded protein: CASTPRGPGLDTQYF.

This clone has more than one count but fewer than ten. The chain joins TRBV19 to TRBJ1-5, with a weak D call TRBD1 (5 bases). In germline, CDR1 is LNHDA, CDR2 SQIVND (reference sequence). V was trimmed by 4 bases and J by 5 bases, leaving 15 bases between them. This CDR3 region has 15 residues. The CDR3 bases are TGTGCCAGTAGTAGGCGGGACGGGAGAGATCAGCCCCAGCATTTT. Amino acid sequence: CASSRRDGRDQPQHF. The full variable domain, its missing parts supplied by reference TRBV19 and TRBJ1-5, is DGGITQSPKYLFRKEGQNVTLSCEQNLNHDAMYWYRQDPGQGLRLIYYSQIVNDFQKGDIAEGYSVSREKKESFPLTVTSAQKNPTAFYLCASSRRDGRDQPQHFGDGTRLSIL.

This chain connects TRBV11-2 to TRBJ1-4; TRBD1 might be the D (5 bases). Germline V gene sequence: CDR1 SGHAT, CDR2 FQNNGV. The V end was cut by 5 bases, the J end by 5 bases, with 15 bases between. The CDR3 has 15 amino acids. In DNA form, the CDR3 reads TGTGCCAGCAGCCAGAAGGGGAAGGGGAATGAAAAACTGTTTTTT. Translated, it gives CASSQKGKGNEKLFF.

The chain uses TRBV2 and TRBJ2-5; TRBD1 matches at 8 bases. CDR1 is SNHLY, CDR2 FYNNEI, per germline. With V trimmed by 11 bases and J by 4 bases, 12 bases remained unmatched. This CDR3 region has 14 residues. CDR3 nucleotide sequence: TGTGCCTTGGCAGGGCAGGGGGCCGGAGAGACCCAGTACTTC. It translates to CALAGQGAGETQYF.

The V gene is TRBV2, the J gene TRBJ2-1; 14 positions agree with TRBD2. CDR1 and CDR2 (germline): SNHLY, FYNNEI. Losses at the gene ends were 7 bases for V and 9 bases for J; bases not matched to a gene: 14. CDR3 length: 17 residues. CDR3: CASTVTSGGDVQGEQFF. The CDR3 DNA follows: TGTGCCAGCACAGTGACTAGCGGGGGGGATGTACAAGGTGAGCAGTTCTTC.

The chain joins TRBV6-5 to TRBJ1-4; maybe TRBD1 (5 bases). Trimming cost V 8 bases and J 8 bases, with 12 bases left between them. The CDR3 has 12 amino acids. Germline assignment: CDR1 MNHEY and CDR2 SVGAGI. This CDR3 reads CASDAQGEKLFF. The CDR3 coding sequence is TGTGCCAGCGACGCCCAGGGAGAAAAACTGTTTTTT.

The chain combines TRBV19 with TRBJ1-5; D is unresolved. V gave up 3 bases and J gave up 6 bases, with 15 bases separating them. The V gene's germline CDR1 is LNHDA and CDR2 SQIVND (reference sequence). The CDR3 is 15 residues long. Here the CDR3 reads CASSMEVGTSQPQHF. The CDR3 bases are TGTGCCAGTAGTATGGAAGTGGGAACTAGTCAGCCCCAGCATTTT.

This clone was seen a single time. The chain joins TRBV3-1 (or the pseudogene TRBV3-2) to TRBJ1-1; possible D gene TRBD1, 5 bases. Trimming removed 3 bases at V and 5 bases at J, with 13 bases between. CDR3 length: 14 residues. Germline V gene sequence: CDR1 LGHDT, CDR2 YNNKEL (reference sequence). The CDR3 DNA sequence: TGTGCCAGCAGCCACACCCAGGGATCGACTGAAGCTTTCTTT. Its protein product is CASSHTQGSTEAFF.

The chain carries TRBV6-2 or TRBV6-3 and TRBJ1-3, with TRBD1 matching 8 bases. V was pared by 5 bases and J by 0 bases, with 9 bases of the junction left unmatched. The CDR3 is made up of 17 amino acids. The V gene's germline CDR1 is MNHEY and CDR2 SVGEGT. CDR3 loop: CASSLRPGGYSGNTIYF. DNA for the CDR3: TGTGCCAGCAGTCTGCGTCCAGGGGGCTACTCTGGAAACACCATATATTTT.

J is TRBJ1-2 and V is TRBV6-4; the D gene is possibly TRBD1 (5 bases). Germline-derived CDR1 and CDR2 are MRHNA and SNTAGT. V was clipped by 4 bases and J by 5 bases, with 17 bases between them. CDR3 length: 15 amino acids. The CDR3 sequence: CASSVDPLGGYGYTF. The CDR3 nucleotides read TGTGCCAGCAGTGTGGACCCACTTGGGGGGTATGGCTACACCTTC.

This chain connects TRBV6-5 to TRBJ1-1, with 8 positions matching TRBD1. Trimming at V came to 6 bases and at J to 0 bases, leaving 3 bases not matched to a gene. The CDR3 is 14 residues long. Germline V gene lookup returns CDR1 MNHEY and CDR2 SVGAGI. The CDR3 loop is CASSVQGVNTEAFF. The DNA for the CDR3 is TGTGCCAGCAGCGTACAGGGGGTGAACACTGAAGCTTTCTTT.

V usage is TRBV24-1 and J usage is TRBJ1-5; D is uncertain. Germline assignment: CDR1 KGHDR and CDR2 SFDVKD. This CDR3 has 14 amino acids. Between the trimmed V and J ends, which lost 4 bases and 7 bases, there was a span of 13 bases. Written as DNA, the CDR3 is TGTGCCACCAGTGAGGCCTCGGGGAGGCAGCCCCAGCATTTT. The encoded protein is CATSEASGRQPQHF.

The chain combines TRBV25-1 with TRBJ1-1; possibly TRBD1 for D (6 bases). The germline gives CDR1 MGHDK, CDR2 SYGVNS. The CDR3 sequence is 16 residues long. Between the trimmed V and J ends, which lost 4 bases and 3 bases, there was a span of 18 bases. The DNA of the CDR3 is TGTGCCAGCAGTGGTGTACAGGGTAAAACGGACACTGAAGCTTTCTTT. Amino acids: CASSGVQGKTDTEAFF.

The chain recombines TRBV19 with TRBJ2-2; TRBD2 matches 10 bases. The CDR3 spans 15 residues. The V gene end was trimmed by 5 bases and the J gene end by 5 bases; junction bases not matched to a gene: 5. The germline V gene has CDR1 LNHDA and CDR2 SQIVND (reference sequence). Here the CDR3 reads CASSRGLAVTGELFF. The CDR3 nucleotides read TGTGCCAGTAGTCGTGGACTAGCGGTGACCGGGGAGCTGTTTTTT.

The chain uses TRBV9 and TRBJ2-5, with no clear D. Between the trimmed V and J ends, which lost 3 bases and 4 bases, there was a span of 7 bases. The CDR3 is 12 amino acids. Germline values: CDR1 SGDLS, CDR2 YYNGEE. Written as DNA, the CDR3 is TGTGCCAGCAGCGCGGGTGGAGAGACCCAGTACTTC. Translating it yields CASSAGGETQYF.

The chain combines TRBV7-9 with TRBJ1-1, with D possibly TRBD1 on 5 matching bases. This CDR3 comprises 16 residues. Trimming took off 3 bases at V and 0 bases at J, with 14 bases between the two ends. CDR1 is SEHNR, CDR2 FQNEAQ, per germline (reference sequence). This CDR3 is CASSFPSDSLNTEAFF. DNA for the CDR3: TGTGCCAGCAGCTTCCCATCTGACAGTTTGAACACTGAAGCTTTCTTT.

The chain couples TRBV18 to TRBJ2-7, with D maybe TRBD2 (6 bases). Per the germline V gene, CDR1 is KGHSH and CDR2 is LQKENI. Trimming cost V 6 bases and J 3 bases, with 15 bases left between them. The CDR3 runs to 14 residues. CDR3 region: CASSAGRQVYEQYF. The CDR3 nucleotides are TGTGCCAGCTCGGCGGGACGGCAAGTCTACGAGCAGTACTTC.

The V and J genes are TRBV28 and TRBJ2-7; no clear D. The CDR3 runs 14 residues. The germline gives CDR1 MDHEN, CDR2 SYDVKM. The V gene lost 8 bases and the J gene lost 0 bases, with 14 bases spanning the gap. The CDR3 nucleotides are TGTGCCAGCCGATCCCCCAGGCCCTCCTACGAGCAGTACTTC. Amino acid sequence: CASRSPRPSYEQYF.

The gene calls are TRBV7-2 and TRBJ2-2; D possibly corresponds to TRBD1 (5 bases). Germline V gene lookup returns CDR1 SGHTA and CDR2 FQGNSA. The CDR3 covers 15 residues. The V end lost 5 bases, the J end lost 2 bases, and 12 bases lay between the germline ends. CDR3 amino acids: CASSPQTANTGELFF. The CDR3 nucleotides read TGTGCCAGCAGCCCCCAGACAGCAAACACCGGGGAGCTGTTTTTT.

The chain joins TRBV5-1 to TRBJ1-6; 7 positions agree with TRBD1. CDR1 and CDR2 from the germline V gene are SGHRS and YFSETQ. V dropped 7 bases and J dropped 7; count of bases not matched to a gene: 8. The CDR3 spans 14 residues. The CDR3 loop is CASQTGTANSPLHF. The CDR3 coding sequence is TGCGCCAGCCAGACAGGGACAGCAAATTCACCCCTCCACTTT.

The chain recombines TRBV5-4 with TRBJ1-6; TRBD1 aligns across 8 bases. The V gene end was trimmed by 5 bases and the J gene end by 9 bases; junction bases not matched to a gene: 10. The length of the CDR3 is 15 residues. CDR1 and CDR2 from the germline V gene are SGHNT and YYREEE (reference sequence). CDR3 loop: CASRRQGAVFSPLHF. Here the CDR3 DNA reads TGTGCCAGCAGGCGGCAGGGGGCCGTCTTTTCACCCCTCCACTTT.

The DNA of the CDR3 is TGCGCCAGCAGCTTGGAGGGGATCTACGAGCAGTACTTC. Its protein product is CASSLEGIYEQYF. The chain is built from TRBV5-1 and TRBJ2-7, with a weak D call TRBD1 (5 bases). The V gene lost 0 bases and the J gene lost 3 bases, with 7 bases spanning the gap. This CDR3 is 13 amino acids long. The germline V gene has CDR1 SGHRS and CDR2 YFSETQ.

The genes are TRBV21-1 and TRBJ2-5; whether TRBD2, the table's D call, matches the DNA was not checked. TRBV21-1 is recorded as a pseudogene. The CDR3 runs 13 residues. CDR3 residues: CASRGLPLSTQYF. The DNA for the CDR3 is TGTGCCAGCAGGGGACTGCCCCTATCGACCCAGTACTTC.

V is TRBV7-8 and J is TRBJ2-7, with 14 bases aligning to TRBD2. The CDR3 length is 17 residues. Losses at the gene ends were 5 bases for V and 6 bases for J; bases not matched to a gene: 12. Germline assignment: CDR1 SGHVS and CDR2 FQNEAQ. The CDR3 sequence: CASSLSTGTSGSFEQYF. CDR3 in DNA: TGTGCCAGCAGCCTATCAACCGGGACTAGCGGGAGCTTCGAGCAGTACTTC.

The chain links TRBV4-1 to TRBJ2-5, with 11 positions matching TRBD1. The CDR3 is 16 amino acids. The V segment lost 4 bases and the J segment 4 bases; nucleotides outside the gene matches: 8. CDR1 MGHRA and CDR2 YSYEKL come from the germline V gene. The CDR3 nucleotides read TGCGCCAGCAGCCTGACGGGACAGGGGGGCCGAGAGACCCAGTACTTC. It is translated as CASSLTGQGGRETQYF.

The chain uses TRBV3-1 (or the pseudogene TRBV3-2) and TRBJ2-5; 9 positions match TRBD2. Germline V gene data show CDR1 as LGHDT and CDR2 as YNNKEL (reference sequence). J lost 9 bases, V lost 1 base, and 9 bases had no gene match. The CDR3 runs 15 residues. CDR3 nucleotide sequence: TGTGCCAGCAGCCAAGGAGCGGGGGGAACAACGGCCCAGTACTTC. Translating it yields CASSQGAGGTTAQYF.

CDR3 sequence: CASSLNPGATNEKLFF. CDR3 bases: TGCGCCAGCAGCTTGAACCCGGGAGCAACTAATGAAAAACTGTTTTTT. The chain couples TRBV5-1 to TRBJ1-4; D remains ambiguous. V shed 1 base and J shed 0 bases, with 10 bases lying between them. There are 16 residues in the CDR3. Germline V CDR1 and CDR2: SGHRS, YFSETQ.

DNA for the CDR3: TGTGCCAGCAGACCAGGGCGCACTGAAGCTTTCTTT. The encoded protein is CASRPGRTEAFF. This chain links TRBV2 with TRBJ1-1; tentatively, D is TRBD1 (5 bases). The germline V gene has CDR1 SNHLY and CDR2 FYNNEI. The CDR3 spans 12 residues. V shed 6 bases and J shed 4 bases, with 9 bases lying between them.

This chain links TRBV18 with TRBJ2-5; D may be TRBD1 (7 bases). Germline CDR1 and CDR2: KGHSH and LQKENI. With 3 bases removed from V and 2 bases from J, the gap between germline ends came to 10 bases. CDR3 length: 14 residues. CDR3 protein: CASSPGGQQETQYF. In DNA, the CDR3 is TGTGCCAGCTCACCGGGGGGACAGCAAGAGACCCAGTACTTC.